This passage covers 5 T cell receptor beta chains from one sample sequenced in a study of cytomegalovirus exposure and HLA in healthy donors. Use of 60 Vbeta and 13 Jbeta primers characterized the PCR. Profiling relied on immunoSEQ multiplex PCR, and the TCRdb table lists in-frame clones only, not all of them. This table has around 150,000 clones, 61% appearing once. The sample consisted of PBMCs. These receptor sequences come from a male donor in good health and CMV-seronegative.

This rearrangement joins TRBV7-9 to TRBJ2-5, with a weak D call TRBD1 (5 bases). The germline V gene encodes CDR1 SEHNR and CDR2 FQNEAQ (reference sequence). Trimming took 5 bases from V and 0 from J, leaving 10 bases between them. This CDR3 is built from 14 residues. The CDR3 loop reads CASSAVGHQETQYF. In DNA, the CDR3 is TGTGCCAGCAGCGCGGTGGGGCACCAAGAGACCCAGTACTTC.

This chain joins TRBV18 and TRBJ2-1, with D possibly matching TRBD2 (6 bases). The CDR3 spans 16 residues. V lost 4 bases to trimming and J lost 9 bases, with 22 bases between them. Germline CDR1 and CDR2: KGHSH and LQKENI. The CDR3 protein is CASSLALTSRYAEQFF. In DNA form, the CDR3 reads TGTGCCAGCTCACTTGCACTGACTAGTAGATACGCTGAGCAGTTCTTC. Complete variable domain (other parts from reference TRBV18 and TRBJ2-1): NAGVMQNPRHLVRRRGQEARLRCSPMKGHSHVYWYRQLPEEGLKFMVYLQKENIIDESGMPKERFSAEFPKEGPSILRIQQVVRGDSAAYFCASSLALTSRYAEQFFGPGTRLTVL.

This clone was detected a few times. The chain employs TRBV30 and TRBJ2-5; TRBD2 matches at 8 bases. This CDR3 comprises 14 residues. CDR1 and CDR2 from the germline V gene are GTSNPN and SVGIG (reference sequence). V lost 0 bases, J lost 6 bases, and 6 bases stayed unmatched. CDR3 region: CAWSVTGGAKTQYF. The DNA of the CDR3 is TGTGCCTGGAGTGTAACGGGGGGGGCAAAGACCCAGTACTTC.

The table lists this clone with a few counts. The chain links TRBV14 to TRBJ2-7, with a possible D match to TRBD1 (6 bases). CDR3 length: 15 residues. V lost 1 base to trimming and J lost 2 bases, with 12 bases between them. The V gene's germline CDR1 is SGHDN and CDR2 FVKESK. Written as DNA, the CDR3 is TGTGCCAGCAGCCAAGTAGGGGGACGGACCTACGAGCAGTACTTC. This encodes CASSQVGGRTYEQYF.

CDR3 coding DNA: TGTGCCAGCTCACCGGGGACAGGGGTTGCCAAAAACATTCAGTACTTC. The encoded protein is CASSPGTGVAKNIQYF. The chain combines TRBV18 with TRBJ2-4, with TRBD1 matching over 10 bases. Germline V gene sequence: CDR1 KGHSH, CDR2 LQKENI. This CDR3 has 16 residues. V trimming: 3 bases; J trimming: 1 base; junction bases outside the gene matches: 3.